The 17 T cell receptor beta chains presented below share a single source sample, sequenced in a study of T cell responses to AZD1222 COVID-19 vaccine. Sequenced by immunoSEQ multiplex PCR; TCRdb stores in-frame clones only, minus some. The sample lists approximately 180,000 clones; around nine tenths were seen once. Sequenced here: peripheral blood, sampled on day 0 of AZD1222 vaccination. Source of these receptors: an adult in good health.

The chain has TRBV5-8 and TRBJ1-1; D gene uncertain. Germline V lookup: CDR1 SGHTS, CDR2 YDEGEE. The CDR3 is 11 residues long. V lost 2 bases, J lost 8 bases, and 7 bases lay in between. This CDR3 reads CASSFSREAFF. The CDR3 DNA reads TGTGCCAGCAGCTTTTCAAGGGAAGCTTTCTTT.

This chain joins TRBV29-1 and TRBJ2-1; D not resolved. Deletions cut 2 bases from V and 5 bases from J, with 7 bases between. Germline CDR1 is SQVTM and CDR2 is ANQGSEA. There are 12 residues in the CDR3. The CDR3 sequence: CSVELVNNEQFF. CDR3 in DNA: TGCAGCGTTGAACTTGTTAACAATGAGCAGTTCTTC.

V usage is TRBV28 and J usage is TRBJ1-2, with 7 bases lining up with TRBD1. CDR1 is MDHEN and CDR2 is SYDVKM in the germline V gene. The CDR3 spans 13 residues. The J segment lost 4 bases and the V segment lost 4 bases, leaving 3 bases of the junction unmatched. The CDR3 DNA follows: TGTGCCAGCAGTTCGACAGGGCCCTATGGCTACACCTTC. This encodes CASSSTGPYGYTF.

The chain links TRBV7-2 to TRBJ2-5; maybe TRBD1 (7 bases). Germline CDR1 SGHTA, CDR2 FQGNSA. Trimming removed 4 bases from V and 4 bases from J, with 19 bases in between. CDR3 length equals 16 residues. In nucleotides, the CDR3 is TGTGCCAGCAGCTACCTAAGGAGGGGGCGCGGAGAGACCCAGTACTTC. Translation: CASSYLRRGRGETQYF.

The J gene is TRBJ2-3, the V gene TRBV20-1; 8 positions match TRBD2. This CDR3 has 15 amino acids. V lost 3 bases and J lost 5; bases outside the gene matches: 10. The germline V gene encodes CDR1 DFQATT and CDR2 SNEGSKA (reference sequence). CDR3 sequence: CSASFGSGGGDTQYF. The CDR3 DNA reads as TGCAGTGCTAGTTTTGGCAGCGGGGGTGGAGATACGCAGTATTTT.

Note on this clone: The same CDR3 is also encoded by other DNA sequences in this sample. CDR3 sequence: CASSLSGGGNYGYTF. The CDR3 DNA follows: TGTGCCAGCAGTTTATCCGGGGGGGGGAACTATGGCTACACCTTC. The chain has TRBV27 and TRBJ1-2; a weak D match, TRBD1 (5 bases). Deletions cut 0 bases from V and 2 bases from J, with 10 bases between. The CDR3 consists of 15 residues. CDR1 and CDR2 from the germline V gene are MNHEY and SMNVEV (reference sequence).

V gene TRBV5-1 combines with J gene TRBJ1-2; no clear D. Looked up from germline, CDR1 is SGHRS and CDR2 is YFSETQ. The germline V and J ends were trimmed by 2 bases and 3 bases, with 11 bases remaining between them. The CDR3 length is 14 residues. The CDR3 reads CASSLKGQDYGYTF. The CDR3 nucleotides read TGCGCCAGCAGCTTAAAAGGTCAGGACTATGGCTACACCTTC.

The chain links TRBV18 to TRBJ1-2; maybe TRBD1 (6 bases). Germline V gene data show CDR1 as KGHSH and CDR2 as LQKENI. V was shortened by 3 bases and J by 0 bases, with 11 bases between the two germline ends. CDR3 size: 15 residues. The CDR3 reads CASSPLDSTNYGYTF. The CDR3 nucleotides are TGTGCCAGCTCACCTTTGGACAGCACTAACTATGGCTACACCTTC.

The DNA of the CDR3 is TGTGCCAGCAGCCCGTCGACAGGGAGGGCAATGGAGACCCAGTACTTC. It encodes CASSPSTGRAMETQYF. The V gene is TRBV5-5, the J gene TRBJ2-5, with D perhaps TRBD1 or TRBD2 (7 bases each). Between the trimmed V and J ends, which lost 4 bases and 5 bases, there was a span of 21 bases. CDR3 size: 16 residues. CDR1 is SGHKS and CDR2 is YYEKEE in the germline V gene (reference sequence).

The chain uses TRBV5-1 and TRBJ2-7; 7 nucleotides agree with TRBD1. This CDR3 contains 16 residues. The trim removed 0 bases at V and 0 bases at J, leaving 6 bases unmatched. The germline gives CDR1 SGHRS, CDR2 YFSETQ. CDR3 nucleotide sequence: TGCGCCAGCAGCTTGGCCTCCGGGACAGCCTCCTACGAGCAGTACTTC. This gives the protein CASSLASGTASYEQYF.

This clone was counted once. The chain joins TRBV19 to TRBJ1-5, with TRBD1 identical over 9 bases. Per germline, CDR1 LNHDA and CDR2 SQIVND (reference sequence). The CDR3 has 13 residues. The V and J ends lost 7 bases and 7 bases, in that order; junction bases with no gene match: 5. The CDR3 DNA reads TGTGCCAGTAACTCGGGACAGGGACAGCCCCAGCATTTT. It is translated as CASNSGQGQPQHF.

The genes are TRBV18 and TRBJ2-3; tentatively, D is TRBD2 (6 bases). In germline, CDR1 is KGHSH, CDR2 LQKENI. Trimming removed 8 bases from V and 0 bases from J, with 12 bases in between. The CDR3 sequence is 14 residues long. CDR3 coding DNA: TGTGCCAGCCGCCCCGGGGGAAGCACAGATACGCAGTATTTT. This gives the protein CASRPGGSTDTQYF.

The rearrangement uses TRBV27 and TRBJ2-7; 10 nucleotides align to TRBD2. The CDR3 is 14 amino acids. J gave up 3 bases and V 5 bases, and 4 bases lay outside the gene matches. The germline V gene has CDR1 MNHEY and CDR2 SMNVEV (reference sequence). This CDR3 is CASSVGLANYEQYF. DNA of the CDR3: TGTGCCAGCAGTGTGGGACTAGCGAACTACGAGCAGTACTTC.

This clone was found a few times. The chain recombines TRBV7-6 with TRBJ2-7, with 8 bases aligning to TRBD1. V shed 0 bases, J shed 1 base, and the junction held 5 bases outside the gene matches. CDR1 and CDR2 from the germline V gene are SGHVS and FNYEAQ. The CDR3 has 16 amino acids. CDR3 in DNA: TGTGCCAGCAGCTTAGCGAGGAGGACAGGGTCCTACGAGCAGTACTTC. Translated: CASSLARRTGSYEQYF.

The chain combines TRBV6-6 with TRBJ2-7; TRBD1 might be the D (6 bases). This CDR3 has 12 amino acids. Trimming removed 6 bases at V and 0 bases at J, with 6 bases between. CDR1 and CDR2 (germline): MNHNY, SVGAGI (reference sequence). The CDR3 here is CASRQGSYEQYF. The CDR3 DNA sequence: TGTGCCAGCAGACAGGGCTCCTACGAGCAGTACTTC.

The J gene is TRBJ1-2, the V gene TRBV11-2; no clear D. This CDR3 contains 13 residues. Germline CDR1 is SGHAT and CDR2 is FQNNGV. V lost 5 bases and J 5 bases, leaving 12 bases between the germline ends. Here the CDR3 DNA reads TGTGCCAGCAGCCAATCATCCGCTTATGGCTACACCTTC. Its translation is CASSQSSAYGYTF.

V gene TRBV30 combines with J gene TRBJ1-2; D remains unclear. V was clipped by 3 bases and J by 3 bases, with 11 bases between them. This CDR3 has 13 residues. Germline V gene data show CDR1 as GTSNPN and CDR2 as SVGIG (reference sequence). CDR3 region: CAWRRLRDYGYTF. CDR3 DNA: TGTGCCTGGAGGCGCCTCCGGGACTATGGCTACACCTTC.